This T cell receptor beta chain was profiled in a study of T cell repertoires in cytomegalovirus infection. Regarding this clonotype: Its antigen is undetermined.

TCRdb re-called the reads with MiXCR, one entry per CDR3 protein. The sample includes some 350,000 distinct CDR3 sequences, about 35% seen only once; the top ten take around an eighth. V was shortened by 1 base and J by 3 bases, with 8 bases between the two germline ends. The CDR3 covers 14 residues. Germline V gives CDR1 SGHVT, CDR2 SQSDAQ. J is TRBJ2-3 and V is TRBV7-4, with no clear D. The sample in question was cultured PBMCs, obtained from culture after CMV antigen stimulation. This sequence was found in a human donor in good health (CMV status not recorded). Some clones in this sample may be carry-over from other donors' samples. The CDR3 nucleotides are TGTGCCAGCAGCTTAGAGGGTTGGACAGATACGCAGTATTTT. Protein sequence: CASSLEGWTDTQYF.